The next 9 T cell receptor beta chains were all read from a single sample in a study of T cells in Graves' hyperthyroidism and ophthalmopathy. TCR beta CDR3 regions were amplified from RNA transcripts. TCR CDR3 underwent first-round RT-PCR with the HTBI primer set. TCRdb passed the multiplex PCR reads through MiXCR, listing each CDR3 protein once. Among some 620,000 distinct CDR3 sequences, around 15% were seen once, and the ten largest hold approximately 3.9%. The sequenced sample was blood. The receptors shown here come from a woman aged 25-40 years with Graves' hyperthyroidism.

This clonotype was found a few times. The chain joins TRBV10-2 to TRBJ1-4; D gene ambiguous. V shed 7 bases and J shed 3 bases, with 3 bases lying between them. This CDR3 has 11 amino acids. Germline CDR1 WSHSY, CDR2 SAAADI. The CDR3 is CASKANEKLFF. The CDR3 nucleotides are TGCGCCAGCAAGGCTAATGAAAAACTGTTTTTT.

This clonotype was found many times. The chain is built from TRBV3-1 and TRBJ2-5; D unresolved. CDR1 and CDR2 from the germline V gene are LGHDT and YNNKEL (reference sequence). Trimming cost V 4 bases and J 1 base, with 7 bases left between them. This CDR3 is built from 13 residues. CDR3 residues: CASSPRSQETQYF. The CDR3 DNA reads TGTGCCAGCAGCCCACGGAGCCAAGAGACCCAGTACTTC.

This clonotype was seen many times. The chain recombines TRBV7-2 with TRBJ2-4; D is tentatively TRBD1 or TRBD2 (5 bases each). The length of the CDR3 is 11 residues. In germline, CDR1 is SGHTA, CDR2 FQGNSA. Trimming cost V 8 bases and J 9 bases, with 11 bases left between them. The CDR3 DNA reads TGTGCCAGCGGACCTGGGGGCATTCAGTACTTC. It codes for CASGPGGIQYF. Complete variable domain (other parts from reference TRBV7-2 and TRBJ2-4): GAGVSQSPSNKVTEKGKDVELRCDPISGHTALYWYRQSLGQGLEFLIYFQGNSAPDKSGLPSDRFSAERTGGSVSTLTIQRTQQEDSAVYLCASGPGGIQYFGAGTRLSVL.

The chain carries TRBV27 and TRBJ2-2; TRBD2 agrees at 10 bases. This CDR3 contains 13 residues. Per germline, CDR1 MNHEY and CDR2 SMNVEV (reference sequence). Losses at the gene ends were 10 bases for V and 7 bases for J; bases not matched to a gene: 6. The CDR3 sequence: CATGLAVDGELFF. CDR3 nucleotide sequence: TGTGCCACCGGACTAGCGGTAGACGGGGAGCTGTTTTTT.

The chain uses TRBV12-3 or TRBV12-4 and TRBJ1-4; D might be TRBD1 (6 bases). The CDR3 is made up of 13 amino acids. V shed 3 bases and J shed 6 bases, with 8 bases lying between them. DNA of the CDR3: TGTGCCAGCAGTTTTAACAGGGATGAAAAACTGTTTTTT. Translating it yields CASSFNRDEKLFF.

In regard to this clonotype: This clone may be a read error of a much larger clone one base away. The gene calls are TRBV11-1 and TRBJ2-5; D is unclear. Germline V lookup: CDR1 SGHAT, CDR2 FQDESV (reference sequence). The CDR3 length is 16 residues. The V gene lost 4 bases and the J gene lost 4 bases, with 19 bases spanning the gap. The CDR3 here is CASSSERALERETQYF. CDR3 DNA sequence: TGTGCCAGCAGCTCGGAACGGGCCTTGGAGCGAGAGACCCAGTACTTC.

In its sample, this clonotype was seen many times. The chain uses TRBV2 and TRBJ2-1, with D perhaps TRBD1 (5 bases). CDR1 SNHLY and CDR2 FYNNEI come from the germline V gene. Trimming pared 7 bases from V and 5 bases from J, leaving 12 bases between. CDR3 length: 13 amino acids. The chain's CDR3 is CASMRDSHNEQFF. For the CDR3, the DNA is TGTGCCAGCATGAGAGACAGTCACAATGAGCAGTTCTTC.

This clonotype was detected a few times. The chain recombines TRBV20-1 with TRBJ2-6; 7 nucleotides line up with TRBD2. Per germline, CDR1 DFQATT and CDR2 SNEGSKA (reference sequence). V was clipped by 1 base and J by 0 bases; unmatched bases: 6. The CDR3 has 17 amino acids. This chain's CDR3 is CSARGAGTYSGANVLTF. The DNA of the CDR3 is TGCAGTGCTAGAGGAGCGGGGACGTACTCTGGGGCCAACGTCCTGACTTTC.

The CDR3 spells CASSAGLAGGWETQYF. The CDR3 DNA is TGTGCCAGCAGCGCGGGACTAGCGGGAGGGTGGGAGACCCAGTACTTC. V usage is TRBV7-2 and J usage is TRBJ2-5, with 16 bases aligning to TRBD2. V was pared by 5 bases and J by 5 bases, with 5 bases of the junction left unmatched. The CDR3 loop spans 16 amino acids. Germline-derived CDR1 and CDR2 are SGHTA and FQGNSA.